This TCR beta chain was sequenced during a study of naive and memory T cell subsets. Study results and caveats: Naive and memory subsets had different power law exponents for TCR abundance. Possibly reflecting memory cells re-expressing CD45RA, a few larger clonotypes occurred in naive repertoires, especially CD8.

After CD4 positive bead selection, the CD4-negative fraction gave CD8 T cells. Regarding this clonotype: Antigen: not known.

Two oligonucleotides, mixed equimolar, formed the beta constant-region primer covering TRBC1 and TRBC2. Nested alpha and beta constant-region primers with the SP2 primer drove four PCR rounds on ligated cDNA. TCRdb analysed the UMI-ligation and nested PCR reads with MiXCR anew, one entry per CDR3 protein. The sample contains 120,000 to 150,000 distinct CDR3 sequences, roughly 22% of which appear only once. With 3 bases removed from V and 5 bases from J, the gap between germline ends came to 13 bases. Per the germline V gene, CDR1 is MNHNS and CDR2 is SASEGT. This CDR3 is built from 14 residues. This receptor was obtained from a human donor in good health. The chain recombines TRBV6-1 with TRBJ1-1; D possibly corresponds to TRBD1 (5 bases). Input material: naive CD4+ T cells from blood. The CDR3: CASSDPGGWTEAFF. The CDR3 DNA reads TGTGCCAGCAGTGATCCGGGGGGGTGGACTGAAGCTTTCTTT.